These 6 T cell receptor beta chains share one sample of origin, sequenced in a study of T cells after yellow fever vaccination. TCRdb used MiXCR to reprocess the 5' RACE reads, holding one entry per CDR3 protein. The sample holds approximately 580,000 distinct CDR3 sequences; about a sixth are singletons and the top ten take around 15%. The material sequenced was PBMCs, taken 5 days after the first yellow fever vaccination. The receptors originated from a man between 18 and 29 years old who received the YFV17D yellow fever vaccine.

The chain couples TRBV4-1 to TRBJ2-4, with a possible D match to TRBD2 (6 bases). V lost 2 bases to trimming and J lost 7 bases, with 12 bases between them. CDR1 MGHRA and CDR2 YSYEKL come from the germline V gene. CDR3 length: 14 residues. CDR3 nucleotide sequence: TGCGCCAGCAGCCAACCCGGGACTGCGAACATTCAGTACTTC. Its protein is CASSQPGTANIQYF.

The chain couples TRBV5-1 to TRBJ1-6; 7 nucleotides match TRBD1. CDR3 length: 14 residues. V trimming: 3 bases; J trimming: 9 bases; junction bases outside the gene matches: 6. Germline CDR1 SGHRS, CDR2 YFSETQ. CDR3 bases: TGCGCCAGCAGCTCAACAGGGGAGGGTTCACCCCTCCACTTT. Translation gives CASSSTGEGSPLHF.

V usage is TRBV7-6 and J usage is TRBJ2-3; tentatively, D is TRBD1 (6 bases). Germline values: CDR1 SGHVS, CDR2 FNYEAQ. The CDR3 sequence is 13 residues long. The germline V and J ends were trimmed by 2 bases and 5 bases, with 8 bases remaining between them. The CDR3 nucleotides are TGTGCCAGCAGCTTAAGGGGGATAGATACGCAGTATTTT. Encoded protein: CASSLRGIDTQYF. Variable domain in full (rest from reference TRBV7-6 and TRBJ2-3): GAGVSQSPRYKVTKRGQDVALRCDPISGHVSLYWYRQALGQGPEFLTYFNYEAQQDKSGLPNDRFSAERPEGSISTLTIQRTEQRDSAMYRCASSLRGIDTQYFGPGTRLTVL.

This clonotype was observed a handful of times. The chain employs TRBV4-2 and TRBJ1-5, with D possibly matching TRBD1 (5 bases). The CDR3 extends over 14 amino acids. V lost 6 bases and J 2 bases, leaving 11 bases between the germline ends. Germline V gene lookup returns CDR1 LGHNA and CDR2 YNFKEQ. The chain's CDR3 is CASRAGSGNQPQHF. The CDR3 DNA follows: TGTGCCAGCAGGGCAGGGTCGGGCAATCAGCCCCAGCATTTT.

Worth noting for this clonotype: The junction departs from the called germline gene at one end, perhaps through a read error. This chain connects TRBV4-3 to TRBJ2-1; TRBD1 might be the D (6 bases). The germline V gene has CDR1 LGHNA and CDR2 YSLEER. This CDR3 is 17 amino acids long. CDR3 in DNA: TGCGCCAGCAGCCAAGCCACCGGGACATCCTCCTACAATGAGCTGTTCTTC. Protein: CASSQATGTSSYNELFF.

Only a few counts were recorded for this clonotype. The chain uses TRBV4-3 and TRBJ2-3, with D tentatively TRBD1 or TRBD2 (5 bases each). The V gene lost 1 base and the J gene lost 5 bases, with 13 bases spanning the gap. This CDR3 is 15 amino acids long. Germline V gene lookup returns CDR1 LGHNA and CDR2 YSLEER. CDR3 protein: CASSQVGVLEDTQYF. CDR3 in DNA: TGCGCCAGCAGCCAAGTGGGGGTACTCGAAGATACGCAGTATTTT.